This entry lists 8 T cell receptor beta chains sequenced from one sample in a study of CXCR3-negative and CXCR3-positive naive CD8 T cells (dated by TCRdb to between 2017 and 2020). Their cognate antigens are unknown. General conclusions and limits of the study: TRB CDR3s from CXCR3-positive naive cells showed higher hydrophobicity (lower Kidera factor 4), lower energy, and higher strength and volume indices than CXCR3-negative naive cells.

This sample was sequenced with a NextSeq 550. The Human TCR Profiling Kit (MiLaboratory) was used to prepare UMI-labeled 5' RACE TRB cDNA libraries. Reprocessed by TCRdb, the reads give a single entry per CDR3 protein sequence, without DNA. This sample's table contains about 89,000 distinct CDR3 sequences. 0.5% to 0.55% of the sample is taken by the ten largest. Source material: naive CXCR3+ CD8+ T cells from blood. The sample's cell subset or site label is to be understood as: CD45RO-CCR7+CD27+CD95- naive CD8+ T cells expressing CXCR3 (TNR3+). All receptors derive from a human donor in good health. Some clones in this sample may be carry-over from other donors' samples.

The chain combines TRBV29-1 with TRBJ2-3; TCRdb reports TRBD2, a call that lacks DNA to check it against. There are 18 residues in the CDR3. Germline V gene data show CDR1 as SQVTM and CDR2 as ANQGSEA. This CDR3 is CSVDGLAGARTSTDTQYF.

The chain combines TRBV28 with TRBJ2-3; TCRdb indicates TRBD1, and absent DNA this call remains unverified. In germline, CDR1 is MDHEN, CDR2 SYDVKM. This CDR3 is built from 15 residues. The CDR3 here is CASTPLVRGTDTQYF.

V gene TRBV14 combines with J gene TRBJ2-1. Germline CDR1 and CDR2: SGHDN and FVKESK. CDR3 length: 13 amino acids. The CDR3 loop is CASSQLTKSEQFF.

The chain couples TRBV6-2 or TRBV6-3 to TRBJ2-1; TCRdb picks TRBD1, but there is no DNA to check that call. This CDR3 region has 17 residues. Germline CDR1 and CDR2: MNHEY and SVGEGT. CDR3 in amino acids: CASSYSRPGGRYNEQFF.

The V and J genes are TRBV7-9 and TRBJ2-4; checking the TCRdb D call of TRBD1 is not possible without DNA. CDR3 length equals 15 residues. Germline V CDR1 and CDR2: SEHNR, FQNEAQ (reference sequence). CDR3 amino acids: CASSLTGQGIAIQYF.

The CDR3 loop is CASSFDRGAETQYF. The V gene is TRBV28, the J gene TRBJ2-5; TCRdb lists TRBD1, though no DNA is available to test this call. Germline V CDR1 and CDR2: MDHEN, SYDVKM. The CDR3 is made up of 14 amino acids.

V usage is TRBV5-1 and J usage is TRBJ2-3; TCRdb's D gene call, TRBD2, goes unchecked for lack of DNA. This CDR3 is 13 amino acids long. Germline CDR1 reads SGHRS; CDR2 reads YFSETQ. CDR3 amino acids: CASSRGPTDTQYF.

CDR3 protein: CASSLGALQETQYF. The chain has TRBV13 and TRBJ2-5. Germline values: CDR1 PRHDT, CDR2 FYEKMQ (reference sequence). This CDR3 has 14 amino acids.